This TCR beta chain is from a study of siplizumab effects on memory and regulatory T cells. Repertoires were generated with immunoSEQ multiplex PCR, while TCRdb's copy carries only in-frame clones and drops some. This sample has 55,000 to 80,000 clones, with around three quarters found just once. The CDR3 covers 16 residues. CDR1 and CDR2 (germline): SGHAT, FQNNGV. The junction had 10 bases not matched to a gene; V was cut back by 2 bases and J by 9 bases. Sequencing was carried out using memory CD4+ T cells sorted from blood. The clonotype comes from a human donor in good health. The genes are TRBV11-2 and TRBJ1-6, with 7 bases matching TRBD1. The CDR3 DNA sequence: TGTGCCAGCAGCTTACTACCAGGAGGGGACAGTTCACCCCTCCACTTT. Protein sequence: CASSLLPGGDSSPLHF.